One and the same sample provided the 20 T cell receptor beta chains below, sequenced in a study of blood T cell repertoires in COVID-19. Sequencing used immunoSEQ multiplex PCR; TCRdb keeps in-frame clones, though not all of them. Among about 380,000 clones listed, around nine tenths were seen once. Sequencing was performed on PBMCs or T cells enriched from blood (not recorded which). These TCRs come from a woman between 18 and 30 years old who had recovered from COVID-19.

The rearrangement joins TRBV18 to TRBJ1-2, with a tentative D call TRBD1 (6 bases). V lost 1 base to trimming and J lost 6 bases, with 9 bases between them. Germline-derived CDR1 and CDR2 are KGHSH and LQKENI. The CDR3 runs to 13 residues. CDR3 nucleotide sequence: TGTGCCAGCTCACCACGACAGGCTGATGGCTACACCTTC. Translating it yields CASSPRQADGYTF.

The V and J genes are TRBV6-5 and TRBJ1-1, with D uncertain. This CDR3 has 13 residues. Trimming removed 6 bases at V and 4 bases at J, with 12 bases between. CDR1 and CDR2 from the germline V gene are MNHEY and SVGAGI. Written as DNA, the CDR3 is TGTGCCAGCAGGCGACGGGAGGCCACTGAAGCTTTCTTT. Translation gives CASRRREATEAFF.

The V call is TRBV19, the J call TRBJ1-1; D is unclear. CDR1 is LNHDA and CDR2 is SQIVND in the germline V gene (reference sequence). Trimming took off 1 base at V and 6 bases at J, with 3 bases between the two ends. This CDR3 is built from 11 residues. DNA for the CDR3: TGTGCCAGTAGTATAGGGCCTGAAGCTTTCTTT. As protein: CASSIGPEAFF.

The genes are TRBV7-3 and TRBJ2-1; D remains ambiguous. Germline V gene sequence: CDR1 SGHTA, CDR2 FQGTGA. V was cut by 2 bases and J by 4 bases, with 9 bases left in between. There are 14 residues in the CDR3. CDR3 amino acids: CASSLEPIYNEQFF. The CDR3 DNA follows: TGTGCCAGCAGCTTAGAGCCAATATACAATGAGCAGTTCTTC.

V usage is TRBV6-4 and J usage is TRBJ2-3; perhaps TRBD2 as D (5 bases). V was pared by 7 bases and J by 5 bases, with 16 bases between. Germline lookup yields CDR1 MRHNA and CDR2 SNTAGT. CDR3 size: 14 residues. The chain's CDR3 is CASTAETKVDTQYF. CDR3 coding DNA: TGTGCCAGCACCGCCGAGACTAAAGTAGATACGCAGTATTTT.

The gene calls are TRBV6-4 and TRBJ2-3, with D unclear. V was cut by 3 bases and J by 3 bases, with 16 bases left in between. CDR1 is MRHNA and CDR2 is SNTAGT in the germline V gene. The CDR3 loop spans 16 amino acids. Here the CDR3 DNA reads TGTGCCAGCAGTGAACAGCCTCGACCCTCTACAGATACGCAGTATTTT. Protein product: CASSEQPRPSTDTQYF.

This clone was recorded once. The CDR3 region has the DNA TGTGCCAGCAGCCGGTGGACACTGAACACTGAAGCTTTCTTT. It codes for CASSRWTLNTEAFF. The V gene is TRBV7-2, the J gene TRBJ1-1, with TRBD1 as a possible D gene (5 bases). The CDR3 is 14 residues long. V lost 5 bases to trimming and J lost 0 bases, with 10 bases between them. Germline CDR1 SGHTA, CDR2 FQGNSA. Using reference TRBV7-2 and TRBJ1-1 for the parts outside the CDR3, the full variable domain is GAGVSQSPSNKVTEKGKDVELRCDPISGHTALYWYRQSLGQGLEFLIYFQGNSAPDKSGLPSDRFSAERTGGSVSTLTIQRTQQEDSAVYLCASSRWTLNTEAFFGQGTRLTVV.

This clone was seen a single time. V and J are TRBV7-9 and TRBJ1-4, with TRBD1 matching over 10 bases. This CDR3 has 14 residues. Germline CDR1 reads SEHNR; CDR2 reads FQNEAQ (reference sequence). The V segment lost 2 bases and the J segment 7 bases; nucleotides outside the gene matches: 1. The CDR3 loop reads CASSLRQGAEKLFF. The CDR3 DNA follows: TGTGCCAGCAGCTTAAGACAGGGGGCTGAAAAACTGTTTTTT.

This clone has a single count. The chain is built from TRBV19 and TRBJ2-5; 8 positions match TRBD2. V lost 5 bases and J lost 4; bases outside the gene matches: 3. CDR3 length equals 13 residues. Germline CDR1 reads LNHDA; CDR2 reads SQIVND (reference sequence). CDR3 in DNA: TGTGCCAGTAGTGCCGGGGGGGGAGAGACCCAGTACTTC. This codes for CASSAGGGETQYF.

This chain uses TRBV7-3 with TRBJ2-3, with 8 bases matching TRBD2. Germline trimming cut 1 base from V and 1 base from J; bases unmatched to any gene: 7. This CDR3 contains 17 residues. CDR1 SGHTA and CDR2 FQGTGA come from the germline V gene. Here the CDR3 reads CASSLSTVSGGTDTQYF. The CDR3 bases are TGTGCCAGCAGCTTAAGCACGGTTAGCGGGGGCACAGATACGCAGTATTTT.

This chain joins TRBV5-1 and TRBJ2-3; the D gene is possibly TRBD2 (5 bases). CDR3 length: 16 residues. Germline V lookup: CDR1 SGHRS, CDR2 YFSETQ. V lost 4 bases to trimming and J lost 7 bases, with 22 bases between them. CDR3 in amino acids: CASSPRLNGDSNTQYF. In nucleotides, the CDR3 is TGCGCCAGCAGCCCACGACTTAACGGGGATTCAAATACGCAGTATTTT.

This clone appeared a single time. V usage is TRBV5-1 and J usage is TRBJ1-1; D unresolved. The V end lost 1 base, the J end lost 7 bases, and 8 bases lay between the germline ends. Germline V CDR1 and CDR2: SGHRS, YFSETQ. CDR3 length equals 12 residues. The CDR3 protein is CASSLRGFEAFF. For the CDR3, the DNA is TGCGCCAGCAGCTTGCGAGGGTTTGAAGCTTTCTTT. Full variable domain (rest looked up from reference TRBV5-1 and TRBJ1-1): KAGVTQTPRYLIKTRGQQVTLSCSPISGHRSVSWYQQTPGQGLQFLFEYFSETQRNKGNFPGRFSGRQFSNSRSEMNVSTLELGDSALYLCASSLRGFEAFFGQGTRLTVV.

The chain couples TRBV10-3 to TRBJ2-3, with 7 bases aligning to TRBD2. CDR1 is ENHRY, CDR2 SYGVKD, per germline. The J segment lost 5 bases and the V segment lost 6 bases, leaving 8 bases of the junction unmatched. The CDR3 is 14 residues long. The CDR3 sequence: CAIRTRGRGDTQYF. CDR3 in DNA: TGTGCCATCAGAACTAGAGGGAGGGGAGATACGCAGTATTTT.

The gene calls are TRBV21-1 and TRBJ2-3; whether TRBD2, the table's D call, matches the DNA was not checked. TRBV21-1 is an annotated pseudogene. This CDR3 spans 18 amino acids. The CDR3 region has the DNA TGTGCCAGCATCCCCCTCGGGAAGGGTAAGATTGTGACAGATACGCAGTATTTT. It is translated as CASIPLGKGKIVTDTQYF.

The V gene is TRBV2, the J gene TRBJ2-1; TRBD1 agrees at 8 bases. The CDR3 is 11 residues long. Germline values: CDR1 SNHLY, CDR2 FYNNEI. V dropped 5 bases and J dropped 10; count of bases not matched to a gene: 1. The CDR3 is CASSRDREQFF. CDR3 coding DNA: TGTGCCAGCAGTCGGGACAGGGAGCAGTTCTTC.

J is TRBJ2-2 and V is TRBV24-1; 10 bases are shared with TRBD2. This CDR3 comprises 15 residues. V was pared by 7 bases and J by 4 bases, with 5 bases of the junction left unmatched. The germline V gene has CDR1 KGHDR and CDR2 SFDVKD. CDR3 sequence reads: CATRGSGGSTGELFF. The CDR3 nucleotides are TGTGCCACCAGGGGTAGCGGGGGGTCCACCGGGGAGCTGTTTTTT.

J is TRBJ1-3 and V is TRBV4-3; D is ambiguous. The CDR3 totals 16 residues. Germline CDR1 is LGHNA and CDR2 is YSLEER. V dropped 0 bases and J dropped 2 bases, with 11 bases sitting between them. Here the CDR3 reads CASSQDWQDAGNTIYF. In DNA, the CDR3 is TGCGCCAGCAGCCAAGATTGGCAGGATGCTGGAAACACCATATATTTT.

This chain connects TRBV10-3 to TRBJ1-3, with D unclear. Trimming cost V 4 bases and J 0 bases, with 10 bases left between them. The CDR3 covers 15 residues. Per germline, CDR1 ENHRY and CDR2 SYGVKD. Written as DNA, the CDR3 is TGTGCCATCAGTGTGAAAGCAATCTCTGGAAACACCATATATTTT. Its protein is CAISVKAISGNTIYF.

The chain couples TRBV2 to TRBJ1-4; D is unclear. V was pared by 6 bases and J by 5 bases, with 10 bases between. The CDR3 length is 13 residues. Looked up from germline, CDR1 is SNHLY and CDR2 is FYNNEI. CDR3 bases: TGTGCCAGCAGGGGCCTTCCCAATGAAAAACTGTTTTTT. Translation gives CASRGLPNEKLFF.

The rearrangement uses TRBV10-3 and TRBJ2-3; the match to TRBD2 covers 13 bases. V was pared by 8 bases and J by 0 bases, with 5 bases of the junction left unmatched. This CDR3 is built from 16 residues. CDR1 and CDR2 (germline): ENHRY, SYGVKD. The CDR3 spells CAIQGLAGHSTDTQYF. In nucleotides, the CDR3 is TGTGCCATCCAGGGACTAGCGGGGCACAGCACAGATACGCAGTATTTT.